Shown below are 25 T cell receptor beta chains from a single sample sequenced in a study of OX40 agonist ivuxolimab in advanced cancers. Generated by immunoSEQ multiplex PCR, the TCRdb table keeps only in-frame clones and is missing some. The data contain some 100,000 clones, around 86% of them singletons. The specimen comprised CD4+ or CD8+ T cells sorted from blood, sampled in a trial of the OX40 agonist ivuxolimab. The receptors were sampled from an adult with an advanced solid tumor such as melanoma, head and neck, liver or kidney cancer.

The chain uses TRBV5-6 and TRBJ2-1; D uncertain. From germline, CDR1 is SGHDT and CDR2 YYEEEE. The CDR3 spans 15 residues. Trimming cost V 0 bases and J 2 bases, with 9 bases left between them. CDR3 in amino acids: CASSLGATAYNEQFF. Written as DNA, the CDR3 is TGTGCCAGCAGCTTGGGCGCGACGGCCTACAATGAGCAGTTCTTC.

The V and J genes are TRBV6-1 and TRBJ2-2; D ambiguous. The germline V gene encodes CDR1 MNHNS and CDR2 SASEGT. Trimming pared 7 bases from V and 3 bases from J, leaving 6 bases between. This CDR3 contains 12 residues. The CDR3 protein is CASNTYTGELFF. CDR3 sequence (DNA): TGTGCCAGCAACACGTACACCGGGGAGCTGTTTTTT.

The CDR3 DNA reads as TGTGCCAGCAGCGTGGGAACAGGCTTCGGTCAGCCCCAGCATTTT. The encoded protein is CASSVGTGFGQPQHF. V and J are TRBV9 and TRBJ1-5; D possibly corresponds to TRBD1 (5 bases). Trimming took 2 bases from V and 6 from J, leaving 15 bases between them. The CDR3 consists of 15 residues. Germline CDR1 and CDR2: SGDLS and YYNGEE.

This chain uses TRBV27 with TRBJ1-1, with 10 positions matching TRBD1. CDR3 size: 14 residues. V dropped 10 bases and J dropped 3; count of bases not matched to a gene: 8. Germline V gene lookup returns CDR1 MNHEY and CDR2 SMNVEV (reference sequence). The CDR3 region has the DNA TGTGCCACCAGCGAGGACAGGGGGGACACTGAAGCTTTCTTT. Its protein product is CATSEDRGDTEAFF.

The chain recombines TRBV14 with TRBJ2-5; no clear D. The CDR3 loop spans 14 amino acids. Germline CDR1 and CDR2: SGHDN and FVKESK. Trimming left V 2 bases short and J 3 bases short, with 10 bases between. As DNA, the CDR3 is TGTGCCAGCAGCCAATTCCATACCGAAGAGACCCAGTACTTC. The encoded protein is CASSQFHTEETQYF.

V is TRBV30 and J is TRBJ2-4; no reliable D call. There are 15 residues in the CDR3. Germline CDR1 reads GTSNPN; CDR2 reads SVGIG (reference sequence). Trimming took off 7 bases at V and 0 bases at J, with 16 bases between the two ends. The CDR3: CAYEIPEVAKNIQYF. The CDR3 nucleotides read TGTGCCTATGAGATCCCCGAGGTAGCCAAAAACATTCAGTACTTC.

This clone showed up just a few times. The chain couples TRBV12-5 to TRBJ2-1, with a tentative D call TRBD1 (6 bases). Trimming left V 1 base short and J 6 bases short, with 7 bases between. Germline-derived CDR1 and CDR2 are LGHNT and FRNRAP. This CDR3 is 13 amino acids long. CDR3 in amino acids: CASGLDRANEQFF. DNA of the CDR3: TGTGCTAGTGGTTTGGACAGGGCCAATGAGCAGTTCTTC.

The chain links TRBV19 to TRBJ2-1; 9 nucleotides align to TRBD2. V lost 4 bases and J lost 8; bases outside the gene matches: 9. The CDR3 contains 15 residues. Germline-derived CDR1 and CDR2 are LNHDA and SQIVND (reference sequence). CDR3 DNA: TGTGCCAGTAGTACGCTACCGGGACTAGCATATGAGCAGTTCTTC. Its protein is CASSTLPGLAYEQFF.

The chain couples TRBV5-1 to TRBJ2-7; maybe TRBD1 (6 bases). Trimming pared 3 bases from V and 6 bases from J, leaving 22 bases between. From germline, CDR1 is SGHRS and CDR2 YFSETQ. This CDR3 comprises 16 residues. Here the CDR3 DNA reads TGCGCCAGCAGCTGGGGGCCGGCCACTCAAGAGGGCGAGCAGTACTTC. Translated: CASSWGPATQEGEQYF.

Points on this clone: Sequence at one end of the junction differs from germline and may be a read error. CDR3 sequence: CASSRGLAGDNEQFF. The CDR3 nucleotides read TGTGCTAGCAGCAGGGGACTAGCGGGAGACAATGAGCAGTTCTTC. The gene calls are TRBV7-7 and TRBJ2-1; 14 nucleotides match TRBD2. This CDR3 comprises 15 residues. Germline V gene data show CDR1 as SSHAT and CDR2 as FNYEAQ (reference sequence).

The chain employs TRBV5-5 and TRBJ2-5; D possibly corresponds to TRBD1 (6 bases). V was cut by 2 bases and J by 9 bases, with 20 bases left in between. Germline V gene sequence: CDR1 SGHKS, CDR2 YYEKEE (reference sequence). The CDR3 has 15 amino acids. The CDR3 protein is CASSFYSTGTFAQYF. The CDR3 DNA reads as TGTGCCAGCAGCTTCTATAGTACGGGGACATTCGCCCAGTACTTC.

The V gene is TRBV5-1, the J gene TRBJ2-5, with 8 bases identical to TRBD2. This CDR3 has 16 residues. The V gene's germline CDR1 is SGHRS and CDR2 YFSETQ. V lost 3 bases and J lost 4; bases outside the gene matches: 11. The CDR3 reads CASSSALFGRGETQYF. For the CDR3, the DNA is TGCGCCAGCAGCTCTGCCCTTTTCGGGAGGGGAGAGACCCAGTACTTC.

The CDR3 protein is CASSDTRQGEGEQFF. The CDR3 DNA reads TGTGCCAGCAGTGATACTAGACAGGGGGAAGGTGAGCAGTTCTTC. The rearrangement links TRBV6-1 to TRBJ2-1, with TRBD1 identical over 9 bases. Germline V gene lookup returns CDR1 MNHNS and CDR2 SASEGT. The CDR3 sequence is 15 residues long. The V segment lost 3 bases and the J segment 9 bases; nucleotides outside the gene matches: 9.

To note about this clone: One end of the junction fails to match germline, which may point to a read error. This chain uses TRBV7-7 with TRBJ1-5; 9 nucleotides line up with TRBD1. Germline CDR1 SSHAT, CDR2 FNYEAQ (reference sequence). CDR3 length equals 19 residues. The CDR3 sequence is CASSRGTGIPSNSNQPQHF. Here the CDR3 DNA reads TGTGCTAGCAGCCGAGGGACAGGGATTCCCTCCAATAGCAATCAGCCCCAGCATTTT.

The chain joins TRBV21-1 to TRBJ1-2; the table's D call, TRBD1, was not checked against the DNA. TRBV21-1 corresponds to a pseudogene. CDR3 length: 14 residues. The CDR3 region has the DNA TGTGCCAGCAGACCCCGGGACAGGGCCTGGGGCTACACCTTC. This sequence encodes CASRPRDRAWGYTF.

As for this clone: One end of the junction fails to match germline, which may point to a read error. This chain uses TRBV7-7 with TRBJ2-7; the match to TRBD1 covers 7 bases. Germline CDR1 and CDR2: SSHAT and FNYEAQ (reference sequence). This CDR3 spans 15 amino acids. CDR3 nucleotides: TGTGCTAGCAGCTTAGGACCCGGGACAGCCTACGAGCAGTACTTC. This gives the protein CASSLGPGTAYEQYF.

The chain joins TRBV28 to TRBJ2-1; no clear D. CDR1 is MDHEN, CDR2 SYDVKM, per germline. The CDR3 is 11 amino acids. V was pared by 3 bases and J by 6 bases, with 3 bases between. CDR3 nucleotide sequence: TGTGCCAGCAGTTTGCGCAATGAGCAGTTCTTC. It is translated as CASSLRNEQFF.

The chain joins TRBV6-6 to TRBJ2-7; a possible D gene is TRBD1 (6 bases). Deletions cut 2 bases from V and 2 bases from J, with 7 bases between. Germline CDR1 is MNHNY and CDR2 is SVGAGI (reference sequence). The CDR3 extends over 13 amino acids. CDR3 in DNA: TGTGCCAGCAGTTACCAGGGGCCCTACGAGCAGTACTTC. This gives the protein CASSYQGPYEQYF.

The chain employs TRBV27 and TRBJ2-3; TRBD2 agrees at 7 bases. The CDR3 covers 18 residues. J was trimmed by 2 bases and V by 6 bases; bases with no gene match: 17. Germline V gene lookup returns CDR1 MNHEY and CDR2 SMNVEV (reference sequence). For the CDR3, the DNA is TGTGCCAGCAGAAGATCACTTGGACTAGACCCTACCACAGATACGCAGTATTTT. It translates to CASRRSLGLDPTTDTQYF.

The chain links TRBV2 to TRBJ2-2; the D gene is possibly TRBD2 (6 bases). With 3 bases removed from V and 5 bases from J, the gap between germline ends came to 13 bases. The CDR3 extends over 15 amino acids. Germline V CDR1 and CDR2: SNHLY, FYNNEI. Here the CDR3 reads CASSEVGGRTGELFF. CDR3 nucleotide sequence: TGTGCCAGCAGTGAGGTGGGAGGAAGGACCGGGGAGCTGTTTTTT.

This CDR3 is CASSRAAQETQYF. CDR3 bases: TGTGCCAGCAGTCGGGCAGCCCAAGAGACCCAGTACTTC. The V gene is TRBV25-1, the J gene TRBJ2-5; D unresolved. CDR3 length: 13 residues. V was shortened by 5 bases and J by 1 base, with 8 bases between the two germline ends. CDR1 is MGHDK and CDR2 is SYGVNS in the germline V gene.

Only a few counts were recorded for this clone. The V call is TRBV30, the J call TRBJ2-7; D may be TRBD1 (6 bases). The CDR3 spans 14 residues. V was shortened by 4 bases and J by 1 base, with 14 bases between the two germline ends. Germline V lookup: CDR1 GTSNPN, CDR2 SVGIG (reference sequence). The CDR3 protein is CAWKQGLRSYEQYF. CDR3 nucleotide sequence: TGTGCCTGGAAACAGGGTTTAAGGTCCTACGAGCAGTACTTC.

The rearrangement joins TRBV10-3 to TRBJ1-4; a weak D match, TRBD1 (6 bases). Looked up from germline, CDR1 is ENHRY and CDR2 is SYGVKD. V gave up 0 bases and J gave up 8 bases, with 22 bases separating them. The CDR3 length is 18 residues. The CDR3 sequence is CAISESEQGVFAVEKLFF. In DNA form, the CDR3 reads TGTGCCATCAGTGAGTCGGAACAGGGAGTTTTCGCGGTGGAAAAACTGTTTTTT.

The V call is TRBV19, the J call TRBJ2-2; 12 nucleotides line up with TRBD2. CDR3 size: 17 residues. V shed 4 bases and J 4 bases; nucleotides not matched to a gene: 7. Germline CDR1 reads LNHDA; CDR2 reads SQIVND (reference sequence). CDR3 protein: CASSKGLAGMSTGELFF. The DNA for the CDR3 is TGTGCCAGTAGTAAAGGACTAGCGGGAATGAGCACCGGGGAGCTGTTTTTT.

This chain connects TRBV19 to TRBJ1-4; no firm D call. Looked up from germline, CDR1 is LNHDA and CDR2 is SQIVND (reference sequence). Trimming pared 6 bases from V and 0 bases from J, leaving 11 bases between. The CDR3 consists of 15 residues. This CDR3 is CASRRSHATNEKLFF. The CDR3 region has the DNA TGTGCCAGTAGGCGGAGCCATGCAACTAATGAAAAACTGTTTTTT.